This T cell receptor (beta chain) was captured by sequencing in a study of cytomegalovirus exposure and HLA in healthy donors. Whole-study context: Earlier, approximately 190 million T cells were analyzed, and 95 million to 140 million unique TCR beta sequences were found among them. A data release that came early held approximately 92 million unique TCRs from HLA-typed donors. Broader study findings: Some V segments, including TRBV6-2 and TRBV6-3, were excluded as indistinguishable.

Both 60 Vbeta primers and 13 Jbeta primers went into the PCR. Sequencing was performed with immunoSEQ multiplex PCR; in TCRdb, only in-frame clones are kept and a portion is missing. The repertoire holds around 200,000 clones, with roughly 80% as singletons. Details on this clone: The antigen is undetermined.

The V gene lost 5 bases and the J gene lost 2 bases, with 16 bases spanning the gap. CDR1 and CDR2 from the germline V gene are SQVTM and ANQGSEA. This CDR3 region has 14 residues. This TCR was recovered from a boy between 10 and 17 years old in good health and CMV-seronegative. Specimen: PBMCs. This chain uses TRBV29-1 with TRBJ2-7; D is perhaps TRBD1 (8 bases). CDR3 sequence: CSVTGGDVAYEQYF. DNA for the CDR3: TGCAGCGTTACAGGGGGGGATGTGGCCTACGAGCAGTACTTC.